The entry below gives a single T cell receptor (beta chain) sequence along with its context. The study ran its PCR with 60 Vbeta and 13 Jbeta primers. Authors' processing steps: As a later analysis found, there were roughly 80 million unique TCR beta chains, of which some 10 million were shared. Repertoires were generated with immunoSEQ multiplex PCR, while TCRdb's copy carries only in-frame clones and drops some. V and J calls and clone size are as listed in that table; D and trimming were resolved from the DNA. Among about 140,000 clones listed, about 75% were seen once. The source of the sample is a study of cytomegalovirus exposure and HLA in healthy donors. The overall study: An earlier analysis identified 117 million unique TCR beta sequences in 150 million to 200 million T cells.

The CDR3 contains 15 residues. Deletions cut 6 bases from V and 6 bases from J, with 20 bases between. In germline, CDR1 is MDHEN, CDR2 SYDVKM. The specimen sequenced was PBMCs. J is TRBJ1-2 and V is TRBV28; D may be TRBD1 (5 bases). The TCR originated in a man between 35 and 55 years old in good health and CMV-seronegative. The CDR3 sequence is CASSVGGSFKDGYTF. CDR3 in DNA: TGTGCCAGCAGCGTGGGGGGATCGTTCAAGGATGGCTACACCTTC.